The clone carrying this T cell receptor beta chain is a singleton in its sample. Its antigen is not known. The sample belongs to a study of vaccination effects on CD4 cells after COVID-19. Study results and limitations: The study dataset contains few convalescent patients and includes no early post-infection timepoints.

Produced via immunoSEQ multiplex PCR; TCRdb's table is partial and in-frame only. Found here are approximately 87,000 clones, around 74% of them singletons; the top ten hold around 1.5%. Before any sequencing was done, the ViraFEST assay used viral peptide pools to expand antigen-specific CD4+ T cells. It was after roughly ten days of culture that CD4+ T cells were isolated. Each vaccine recipient was nucleocapsid antibody negative and had no prior SARS-CoV-2 infection. A density of approximately 2.2 million PBMC per well was used; these cells were cultured with 10 IU/ml IL-2 and roughly 10 ug/ml peptides. Half-medium replacement with IL-2 medium occurred on days 3 and 7. This CDR3 spans 13 amino acids. Trimming stripped 4 bases from V and 5 bases from J, with 12 bases between. CDR1 and CDR2 (germline): SGDLS, YYNGEE.

The sample consisted of CD4+ T cells from PBMCs cultured with HCoV-229E spike peptides, taken before COVID-19 vaccination. The chain combines TRBV9 with TRBJ2-5; TRBD2 is a possible D gene (5 bases). The source is a human donor who received a COVID-19 vaccine. The CDR3 here is CASSRALAETQYF. CDR3 DNA sequence: TGTGCCAGCAGCCGGGCCTTAGCGGAGACCCAGTACTTC.